This TCR beta chain was sequenced in a study of blood T cell repertoires in COVID-19. As for the study in general: Italy, Spain and the United States were the sources of the convalescent and acute COVID-19 samples. Nucleic acid was either cDNA or gDNA, and it came from T cells, B-cell-depleted T cells, or PBMCs.

CDR1 is MNHNS, CDR2 SASEGT, per germline. Trimming took 3 bases from V and 3 from J, leaving 14 bases between them. This CDR3 region has 15 residues. Original analysis: How many nucleated cells were present was estimated from reference gene primer amplification. Some clones are missing from TCRdb's copy, which holds only in-frame ones; the method was immunoSEQ multiplex PCR. V, J and clone size reflect that table, while D and trimming were determined from the DNA. The repertoire includes 50,000 to 65,000 clones, more than 70% of them detected once, and roughly 6% sits in the top ten. Sample: peripheral blood. The V gene is TRBV6-1, the J gene TRBJ1-2; D perhaps matches TRBD1 (6 bases). This clonotype was obtained from a human donor in a cohort sampled during active COVID-19. The chain's CDR3 is CASSDPSGGHYGYTF. Written as DNA, the CDR3 is TGTGCCAGCAGTGACCCCTCGGGGGGCCACTATGGCTACACCTTC.